These 8 T cell receptor beta chains came from one sample sequenced in a study of T cells in Graves' hyperthyroidism and ophthalmopathy. The CDR3 regions of TCR beta were amplified from RNA transcripts. Using the HTBI primer set, a first-round RT-PCR was run on the TCR CDR3. TCRdb ran MiXCR on the multiplex PCR reads and lists one entry per CDR3 protein. The table lists 650,000 to 700,000 distinct CDR3 sequences, 15% to 20% of them singletons. Material for sequencing was blood. These receptor sequences come from a man aged 45-65 years with Graves' hyperthyroidism.

This clonotype occurred a few times. V usage is TRBV6-2 or TRBV6-3 and J usage is TRBJ2-1; D unresolved. The CDR3 covers 13 residues. Trimming left V 7 bases short and J 5 bases short, with 12 bases between. Germline V gene sequence: CDR1 MNHEY, CDR2 SVGEGT. CDR3 DNA sequence: TGTGCCAGCAACCCGCAGTATAACAATGAGCAGTTCTTC. Protein sequence: CASNPQYNNEQFF.

This clonotype showed up many times. This chain uses TRBV7-3 with TRBJ2-1; 7 bases match TRBD2. CDR3 length: 16 amino acids. The V segment lost 5 bases and the J segment 3 bases; nucleotides outside the gene matches: 10. CDR1 and CDR2 from the germline V gene are SGHTA and FQGTGA. In DNA, the CDR3 is TGTGCCAGCAGCATTTCCGCCGGGACTATCTACAATGAGCAGTTCTTC. Residues: CASSISAGTIYNEQFF.

The V call is TRBV13, the J call TRBJ2-7; D not certain. CDR3 length equals 15 residues. The V and J ends lost 4 bases and 1 base respectively, with 14 bases between them. Looked up from germline, CDR1 is PRHDT and CDR2 is FYEKMQ (reference sequence). The CDR3 is CASSSRSRPSYEQYF. The DNA for the CDR3 is TGTGCCAGCAGCTCCCGGTCCCGTCCATCCTACGAGCAGTACTTC.

In this sample, this clonotype turned up a few times. The rearrangement joins TRBV16 to TRBJ1-2; perhaps TRBD1 as D (5 bases). V shed 5 bases and J shed 1 base, with 14 bases lying between them. CDR3 size: 15 residues. Germline V gene data show CDR1 as KGHSY and CDR2 as FQNENV. This CDR3 reads CASSSHAGGNYGYTF. The CDR3 DNA is TGTGCCAGCAGCTCCCACGCGGGGGGTAACTATGGCTACACCTTC.

This clonotype has at least ten counts. The rearrangement joins TRBV28 to TRBJ2-7; D is ambiguous. CDR1 is MDHEN, CDR2 SYDVKM, per germline. The CDR3 covers 11 residues. V was cut by 6 bases and J by 4 bases, with 7 bases left in between. The CDR3 reads CASSVRYEQYF. The CDR3 region has the DNA TGTGCCAGCAGCGTAAGGTACGAGCAGTACTTC.

The chain combines TRBV19 with TRBJ2-1; TRBD2 aligns across 11 bases. V shed 5 bases, J shed 7 bases, and the junction held 7 bases outside the gene matches. Germline V gene data show CDR1 as LNHDA and CDR2 as SQIVND (reference sequence). This CDR3 is built from 15 residues. DNA for the CDR3: TGTGCCAGTAGTGAGACTAGCGGGGTAGGGAATGAGCAGTTCTTC. Amino acids: CASSETSGVGNEQFF.

This clonotype was counted at least ten times. The chain combines TRBV20-1 with TRBJ1-1, with 7 bases lining up with TRBD1. In germline, CDR1 is DFQATT, CDR2 SNEGSKA (reference sequence). CDR3 length: 13 residues. The junction had 1 base not matched to a gene; V was cut back by 2 bases and J by 1 base. CDR3 residues: CSARTGANTEAFF. CDR3 sequence (DNA): TGCAGTGCTAGAACAGGGGCGAACACTGAAGCTTTCTTT.

The rearrangement uses TRBV7-8 and TRBJ2-1, with 10 bases identical to TRBD2. Losses at the gene ends were 1 base for V and 7 bases for J; bases not matched to a gene: 4. Germline values: CDR1 SGHVS, CDR2 FQNEAQ. The CDR3 has 15 residues. CDR3 nucleotides: TGTGCCAGCAGCTTAGAGCGGGGGGGCTCAAATGAGCAGTTCTTC. Translated: CASSLERGGSNEQFF.